These 26 T cell receptor beta chains share one sample of origin, sequenced in a study of molecular identifiers for immune sequencing clone quantification. Using its own MiXCR run on the PCR reads, TCRdb lists one record per CDR3 protein. The repertoire holds 20,000 or so distinct CDR3 sequences, with about a fifth as singletons. The sequenced sample consisted of naive CD8+ T cells from blood, with Jurkat cell RNA spiked in. The subset denotes: FACS-sorted CD8+CD4-CCR7+CD45RA+ naive T cells. The receptors shown here come from a human donor in good health. Some libraries in this study had Jurkat cell RNA spiked in.

For the CDR3, the DNA is TGTGCCAGCTCACCAGGAGGGTTCCAAGAGACCCAGTACTTC. Its translation: CASSPGGFQETQYF. The chain has TRBV18 and TRBJ2-5; D might be TRBD2 (6 bases). CDR3 length: 14 amino acids. CDR1 and CDR2 (germline): KGHSH, LQKENI. Between the trimmed V and J ends, which lost 2 bases and 1 base, there was a span of 8 bases.

Judged by abundance, this clonotype is medium-sized. The chain is built from TRBV20-1 and TRBJ2-5; TRBD1 is a possible D gene (6 bases). Per the germline V gene, CDR1 is DFQATT and CDR2 is SNEGSKA (reference sequence). Trimming removed 3 bases from V and 3 bases from J, with 14 bases in between. The CDR3 contains 14 residues. The CDR3 reads CSASVWDTEETQYF. CDR3 DNA sequence: TGCAGTGCTAGCGTTTGGGACACCGAAGAGACCCAGTACTTC.

V is TRBV12-5 and J is TRBJ2-3, with a weak D call TRBD1 (6 bases). With 2 bases removed from V and 2 bases from J, the gap between germline ends came to 17 bases. This CDR3 spans 17 amino acids. CDR1 is LGHNT and CDR2 is FRNRAP in the germline V gene. CDR3 residues: CASGLSLFDRSTDTQYF. CDR3 coding DNA: TGTGCTAGTGGTTTGTCACTCTTCGACAGGTCCACAGATACGCAGTATTTT.

About this clonotype: A read error is possible here, since a much larger clone lies one base away. The chain couples TRBV4-1 to TRBJ2-1; 9 bases agree with TRBD2. Germline V gene lookup returns CDR1 MGHRA and CDR2 YSYEKL. The V gene end was trimmed by 5 bases and the J gene end by 8 bases; junction bases not matched to a gene: 7. The CDR3 consists of 14 residues. DNA of the CDR3: TGCGCCAGCAGCTCGGGACTAGCCTTTGATGAGCAGTTCTTC. Translation: CASSSGLAFDEQFF.

In its sample, this clonotype ranks as medium-sized. This chain joins TRBV7-9 and TRBJ2-7, with 7 bases that match TRBD2. J gave up 4 bases and V 6 bases, and 9 bases lay outside the gene matches. CDR1 is SEHNR, CDR2 FQNEAQ, per germline (reference sequence). This CDR3 is built from 14 residues. The CDR3 reads CASRELGGSYEQYF. The DNA for the CDR3 is TGTGCCAGCAGGGAACTGGGCGGGAGTTACGAGCAGTACTTC.

This clonotype was detected many times. The chain combines TRBV4-3 with TRBJ2-7, with 11 bases that match TRBD2. The germline gives CDR1 LGHNA, CDR2 YSLEER. The CDR3 runs 18 residues. The junction had 11 bases not matched to a gene; V was cut back by 0 bases and J by 4 bases. The CDR3 reads CASSQDPPQTSGSYEQYF. CDR3 DNA sequence: TGCGCCAGCAGCCAAGATCCACCCCAAACTAGCGGGAGTTACGAGCAGTACTTC.

The chain recombines TRBV27 with TRBJ2-1, with D possibly matching TRBD2 (6 bases). Trimming took off 8 bases at V and 3 bases at J, with 14 bases between the two ends. The CDR3 runs to 14 residues. Germline-derived CDR1 and CDR2 are MNHEY and SMNVEV (reference sequence). In DNA, the CDR3 is TGTGCCAGCGGCGGACTAACGGGCTACAATGAGCAGTTCTTC. Its protein product is CASGGLTGYNEQFF.

This clonotype occurred a few times. The rearrangement links TRBV3-1 to TRBJ2-1; TRBD2 matches at 10 bases. Germline CDR1 and CDR2: LGHDT and YNNKEL (reference sequence). This CDR3 has 15 amino acids. The V gene end was trimmed by 6 bases and the J gene end by 11 bases; junction bases not matched to a gene: 13. The CDR3 loop is CASRGPSGSFPKQFF. CDR3 nucleotide sequence: TGTGCCAGCAGGGGGCCTAGCGGGAGTTTTCCCAAGCAGTTCTTC.

Comments on this clonotype: One base away lies a much larger clone, so this may be a sequencing read error. J is TRBJ2-3 and V is TRBV7-9, with 10 bases aligning to TRBD1. The CDR3 spans 15 residues. Germline V gene sequence: CDR1 SEHNR, CDR2 FQNEAQ (reference sequence). For the CDR3, the DNA is TGTGCCAGCAGCTCCGGACAGGGGGTCGCAGATATGCAGTATTTT. This gives the protein CASSSGQGVADMQYF.

This clonotype occurred once. A single base separates this from a much larger clone, so it may be a read error. The V and J genes are TRBV4-3 and TRBJ2-6; 14 nucleotides agree with TRBD2. From germline, CDR1 is LGHNA and CDR2 YSLEER. The CDR3 runs 17 residues. Losses at the gene ends were 4 bases for V and 6 bases for J; bases not matched to a gene: 5. The CDR3 is CASSPGLAGAEANVLTF. CDR3 nucleotides: TGCGCCAGCAGCCCGGGACTAGCGGGAGCTGAGGCCAACGTCCTGACTTTC.

This clonotype was counted many times. This sequence joins TRBV2 and TRBJ2-2; D could derive from TRBD1 or TRBD2 (7 bases each). V was clipped by 4 bases and J by 6 bases, with 15 bases between them. Per germline, CDR1 SNHLY and CDR2 FYNNEI. There are 15 residues in the CDR3. CDR3 amino acids: CASSVKGAGAGELFF. DNA for the CDR3: TGTGCCAGCAGTGTCAAGGGGGCGGGAGCCGGGGAGCTGTTTTTT.

This clonotype was counted only a few times. The chain combines TRBV10-1 with TRBJ2-3, with 7 bases identical to TRBD2. Trimming removed 5 bases from V and 6 bases from J; junction bases left unmatched: 8. The CDR3 sequence is 14 residues long. Germline V gene sequence: CDR1 WNHNN, CDR2 SYGVQD (reference sequence). In DNA, the CDR3 is TGCGCCAGCAGTCTAGCGGCACCCGGGGATACGCAGTATTTT. Translation gives CASSLAAPGDTQYF.

This clonotype was found many times. The J gene is TRBJ2-1, the V gene TRBV2; a possible D gene is TRBD2 (6 bases). The CDR3 runs 16 residues. Looked up from germline, CDR1 is SNHLY and CDR2 is FYNNEI. Trimming stripped 5 bases from V and 1 base from J, with 15 bases between. This chain's CDR3 is CASSLSEGGSYNEQFF. The DNA for the CDR3 is TGTGCCAGCAGTCTCTCCGAGGGAGGTTCCTACAATGAGCAGTTCTTC.

By proportion, this clonotype is medium-sized (0.01 to 0.1%). V gene TRBV4-3 combines with J gene TRBJ2-7, with 8 bases fitting TRBD2. This CDR3 contains 15 residues. The germline CDR1 and CDR2 sequences are LGHNA and YSLEER. Trimming took 4 bases from V and 2 from J; bases not matched to a gene: 7. CDR3 amino acids: CASSPGTRGPYEQYF. CDR3 coding DNA: TGCGCCAGCAGCCCCGGGACTAGGGGTCCCTACGAGCAGTACTTC.

This clonotype has a count of ten or more. This rearrangement joins TRBV4-2 to TRBJ2-7; D ambiguous. The CDR3 sequence is 14 residues long. Germline CDR1 LGHNA, CDR2 YNFKEQ. Trimming took off 0 bases at V and 0 bases at J, with 6 bases between the two ends. CDR3 sequence (DNA): TGTGCCAGCAGCCAAGAGGCTTCCTCCTACGAGCAGTACTTC. Translating gives CASSQEASSYEQYF.

Ten or more counts support this clonotype. The chain is built from TRBV29-1 and TRBJ2-7, with D unresolved. CDR1 is SQVTM, CDR2 ANQGSEA, per germline. This CDR3 is 15 amino acids long. Trimming took off 0 bases at V and 6 bases at J, with 18 bases between the two ends. The CDR3 DNA follows: TGCAGCGTTGAAGATCCCCGGGTGAGGTCGAGCGAGCAGTACTTC. This sequence encodes CSVEDPRVRSSEQYF.

Note on this clonotype: A much larger clone differs from this one at a single base, so this may be a read error. The chain links TRBV13 to TRBJ2-1; TRBD2 agrees at 9 bases. The J segment lost 6 bases and the V segment lost 3 bases, leaving 21 bases of the junction unmatched. Germline CDR1 and CDR2: PRHDT and FYEKMQ (reference sequence). This CDR3 region has 20 residues. The CDR3 nucleotides are TGTGCCAGCAGCTTCGGAGGGGGAAGGTCTAGCGGGAACGATATCAATGAGCAGTTCTTC. Its protein is CASSFGGGRSSGNDINEQFF.

This clonotype appeared many times. This sequence joins TRBV6-2 or TRBV6-3 and TRBJ1-5; D remains unclear. Germline loops: CDR1 MNHEY, CDR2 SVGEGT. Between the trimmed V and J ends, which lost 2 bases and 9 bases, there was a span of 14 bases. CDR3 length: 14 amino acids. In DNA, the CDR3 is TGTGCCAGCAGTTACCTCGGCAGGCCTCCGCCCCAGCATTTT. Encoded protein: CASSYLGRPPPQHF.

This clonotype was seen at least ten times. The chain recombines TRBV7-7 with TRBJ2-1; 11 nucleotides match TRBD2. The J segment lost 2 bases and the V segment lost 4 bases, leaving 4 bases of the junction unmatched. The germline CDR1 and CDR2 sequences are SSHAT and FNYEAQ (reference sequence). The CDR3 length is 16 residues. The CDR3 DNA sequence: TGTGCCAGCAGCTCAACACTAGCGGGAGCCTACAATGAGCAGTTCTTC. It translates to CASSSTLAGAYNEQFF.

The genes are TRBV7-8 and TRBJ2-7; TRBD2 is a possible D gene (5 bases). CDR1 is SGHVS, CDR2 FQNEAQ, per germline. Trimming took off 5 bases at V and 5 bases at J, with 13 bases between the two ends. This CDR3 is 13 amino acids long. As DNA, the CDR3 is TGTGCCAGCAGCCCCCTCGGGGTCAACGAGCAGTACTTC. Translation gives CASSPLGVNEQYF.

This clonotype was recorded many times. V gene TRBV4-3 combines with J gene TRBJ2-7; 10 nucleotides line up with TRBD2. This CDR3 is 17 amino acids long. V dropped 0 bases and J dropped 1; count of bases not matched to a gene: 6. Germline loops: CDR1 LGHNA, CDR2 YSLEER. In DNA form, the CDR3 reads TGCGCCAGCAGCCAAGACCCCGGGACTAGCGTTTCCTACGAGCAGTACTTC. Residues: CASSQDPGTSVSYEQYF.

Comment on this clonotype: This may arise from a read error, as a much more abundant clone is one base away. The chain combines TRBV7-8 with TRBJ2-7, with TRBD2 identical over 7 bases. The V gene end was trimmed by 3 bases and the J gene end by 2 bases; junction bases not matched to a gene: 4. Per the germline V gene, CDR1 is SGHVS and CDR2 is FQNEAQ. The CDR3 runs to 14 residues. The CDR3 coding sequence is TGTGCCAGCAGCTTTCGGGAGGAGACCTACGAGCAGTACTTC. Translation gives CASSFREETYEQYF.

This clonotype was recorded a few times. The chain has TRBV12-3 or TRBV12-4 and TRBJ1-5; D call uncertain. This CDR3 is built from 15 residues. The V and J ends lost 5 bases and 3 bases respectively, with 14 bases between them. The CDR3 sequence: CASSPSVTINQPQHF. For the CDR3, the DNA is TGTGCCAGCAGTCCCTCCGTGACAATCAATCAGCCCCAGCATTTT.

By sample share, this clonotype is medium-sized. The chain employs TRBV24-1 and TRBJ2-5, with 14 bases fitting TRBD2. The germline gives CDR1 KGHDR, CDR2 SFDVKD. Germline trimming cut 6 bases from V and 4 bases from J; bases unmatched to any gene: 6. CDR3 length: 16 residues. The CDR3 loop reads CATSPGLAGDGETQYF. The DNA for the CDR3 is TGTGCCACCAGTCCGGGACTAGCGGGAGACGGAGAGACCCAGTACTTC.

As regards this clonotype: This could be a read error, since a much larger clone is one nucleotide away. The rearrangement links TRBV6-2 or TRBV6-3 to TRBJ2-5; possible D gene TRBD2, 5 bases. The germline V and J ends were trimmed by 11 bases and 3 bases, with 16 bases remaining between them. This CDR3 comprises 13 residues. CDR1 and CDR2 from the germline V gene are MNHEY and SVGEGT. The CDR3 DNA reads TGTGCCGGCACCGATTGGGGAGAAGAGACCCAGTACTTC. It translates to CAGTDWGEETQYF.

This clonotype has more than one count but fewer than ten. The chain couples TRBV6-2 or TRBV6-3 to TRBJ2-5; no firm D call. The germline V gene has CDR1 MNHEY and CDR2 SVGEGT. V shed 2 bases and J shed 5 bases, with 3 bases lying between them. This CDR3 contains 11 residues. This chain's CDR3 is CASSYLETQYF. CDR3 sequence (DNA): TGTGCCAGCAGTTACCTGGAGACCCAGTACTTC.